This T cell receptor beta chain is drawn from a study of blood T cell repertoires in COVID-19. Study-wide context: The origin of the acute and convalescent COVID-19 samples was the United States, Italy and Spain. T cells, B-cell-depleted T cells, or PBMCs provided the cDNA or gDNA that served as material.

V was clipped by 0 bases and J by 7 bases; unmatched bases: 7. Germline loops: CDR1 LNHNV, CDR2 YYDKDF (reference sequence). This CDR3 has 15 residues. As handled by the study authors: Amplification of reference gene primers was used by the study to estimate nucleated cell counts. Profiling relied on immunoSEQ multiplex PCR, and the TCRdb table lists in-frame clones only, not all of them. The V and J calls and clone size are taken from that table; D and trimming were inferred from the DNA. The sample has approximately 150,000 clones, around four fifths seen once; the top ten hold 15% to 20%. The chain has TRBV15 and TRBJ2-7; 9 bases fit TRBD2. The sequenced sample was peripheral blood. This receptor was taken from a woman in her 70s who had recovered from COVID-19. The CDR3 region is CATSRDRAGGREQYF. CDR3 nucleotide sequence: TGTGCCACCAGCAGAGACCGGGCGGGAGGGAGAGAGCAGTACTTC.